Each of the 26 T cell receptor beta chains below was sequenced from the same sample in a study of T cell changes during pregnancy in multiple sclerosis. Assay: immunoSEQ multiplex PCR; the TCRdb copy retains only in-frame clones and omits some. The sample shows some 47,000 clones, about 96% of them seen only once. The input for sequencing was peripheral blood, taken in the second trimester of pregnancy. Every receptor here comes from a female donor with multiple sclerosis, enrolled in a pregnancy study.

The chain is built from TRBV29-1 and TRBJ1-1; D may be TRBD1 (6 bases). The CDR3 is 14 residues long. Germline V lookup: CDR1 SQVTM, CDR2 ANQGSEA. The germline V and J ends were trimmed by 7 bases and 6 bases, with 21 bases remaining between them. CDR3 loop: CSALGAAGRPEAFF. The CDR3 nucleotides read TGCAGCGCGTTGGGGGCAGCGGGAAGGCCTGAAGCTTTCTTT. Using reference TRBV29-1 and TRBJ1-1 for the parts outside the CDR3, the full variable domain is SAVISQKPSRDICQRGTSLTIQCQVDSQVTMMFWYRQQPGQSLTLIATANQGSEATYESGFVIDKFPISRPNLTFSTLTVSNMSPEDSSIYLCSALGAAGRPEAFFGQGTRLTVV.

The DNA of the CDR3 is TGTGCCAGCAGCTACGTGAAAGAGGGGAACACTGAAGCTTTCTTT. It translates to CASSYVKEGNTEAFF. The chain has TRBV7-9 and TRBJ1-1; no definite D call. The CDR3 extends over 15 amino acids. Trimming took 4 bases from V and 1 from J, leaving 13 bases between them. Germline assignment: CDR1 SEHNR and CDR2 FQNEAQ (reference sequence).

The table lists this clone with a count of one. J is TRBJ2-1 and V is TRBV7-9, with unresolved D. The CDR3 totals 15 residues. Germline V CDR1 and CDR2: SEHNR, FQNEAQ (reference sequence). V lost 1 base to trimming and J lost 8 bases, with 15 bases between them. Here the CDR3 reads CASSLVARREDEQFF. The CDR3 DNA sequence: TGTGCCAGCAGCTTAGTTGCGCGGCGAGAGGATGAGCAGTTCTTC. The full variable domain, in which reference TRBV7-9 and TRBJ2-1 provide the parts outside the CDR3, is DTGVSQNPRHKITKRGQNVTFRCDPISEHNRLYWYRQTLGQGPEFLTYFQNEAQLEKSRLLSDRFSAERPKGSFSTLEIQRTEQGDSAMYLCASSLVARREDEQFFGPGTRLTVL.

The chain has TRBV30 and TRBJ1-5; TRBD1 matches at 10 bases. The CDR3 totals 13 residues. Germline assignment: CDR1 GTSNPN and CDR2 SVGIG (reference sequence). Unmatched junction bases numbered 5, after V lost 5 bases and J lost 7 bases. Written as DNA, the CDR3 is TGTGCCTGGCAGACAGGGGGCGGACAGCCCCAGCATTTT. Residues: CAWQTGGGQPQHF.

The V gene is TRBV11-2, the J gene TRBJ1-1; D gene unclear. The germline V and J ends were trimmed by 0 bases and 1 base, with 3 bases remaining between them. The CDR3 contains 13 residues. The germline V gene has CDR1 SGHAT and CDR2 FQNNGV. CDR3 protein: CASSLDRNTEAFF. For the CDR3, the DNA is TGTGCCAGCAGCTTAGACAGGAACACTGAAGCTTTCTTT.

The V gene is TRBV11-2, the J gene TRBJ2-7, with 8 nucleotides matching TRBD1. In germline, CDR1 is SGHAT, CDR2 FQNNGV. The CDR3 spans 16 residues. Germline trimming cut 0 bases from V and 2 bases from J; bases unmatched to any gene: 6. The CDR3 loop reads CASSLEPRGRTYEQYF. As DNA, the CDR3 is TGTGCCAGCAGCTTAGAGCCCAGGGGGCGGACCTACGAGCAGTACTTC.

The CDR3 here is CASSGPGQGHWEQYF. CDR3 in DNA: TGTGCCAGCAGTGGCCCCGGACAGGGGCACTGGGAGCAGTACTTC. V is TRBV2 and J is TRBJ2-7, with 9 positions matching TRBD1. J was trimmed by 7 bases and V by 4 bases; bases with no gene match: 11. CDR1 and CDR2 (germline): SNHLY, FYNNEI. The CDR3 runs to 15 residues.

The chain uses TRBV30 and TRBJ2-5; D is unresolved. V was shortened by 3 bases and J by 1 base, with 3 bases between the two germline ends. The CDR3 spans 11 residues. CDR1 is GTSNPN and CDR2 is SVGIG in the germline V gene (reference sequence). CDR3 protein: CAWRAQETQYF. The CDR3 region has the DNA TGTGCCTGGAGGGCCCAAGAGACCCAGTACTTC.

J is TRBJ2-5 and V is TRBV7-8, with TRBD2 identical over 8 bases. Germline CDR1 SGHVS, CDR2 FQNEAQ. Trimming at V came to 5 bases and at J to 2 bases, leaving 7 bases not matched to a gene. There are 15 residues in the CDR3. The CDR3 DNA follows: TGTGCCAGCAGCCCAAGGCGGGGGGCTCAAGAGACCCAGTACTTC. It is translated as CASSPRRGAQETQYF.

The CDR3 is CASSAGLAGGTDTQYF. The CDR3 bases are TGTGCCAGCAGCGCGGGACTAGCGGGGGGGACAGATACGCAGTATTTT. The V gene is TRBV9, the J gene TRBJ2-3; TRBD2 agrees at 16 bases. CDR3 length: 16 amino acids. J lost 3 bases, V lost 3 bases, and 1 base had no gene match. Per the germline V gene, CDR1 is SGDLS and CDR2 is YYNGEE.

This chain uses TRBV6-5 with TRBJ1-3; TRBD1 matches at 7 bases. The ends lost 6 bases at V and 4 bases at J; junction bases unmatched: 3. Germline loops: CDR1 MNHEY, CDR2 SVGAGI. This CDR3 is built from 13 residues. CDR3 in amino acids: CASSRTGGNTIYF. For the CDR3, the DNA is TGTGCCAGCAGCAGGACAGGAGGAAACACCATATATTTT.

V gene TRBV28 combines with J gene TRBJ1-2; possible D gene TRBD1, 6 bases. Germline CDR1 MDHEN, CDR2 SYDVKM. The CDR3 is 14 amino acids. Trimming pared 5 bases from V and 3 bases from J, leaving 13 bases between. The CDR3 DNA reads TGTGCCAGCAGTGCGGGGGGCAGGGACTATGGCTACACCTTC. It specifies CASSAGGRDYGYTF.

This rearrangement joins TRBV6-6 to TRBJ1-2; D remains unclear. V lost 10 bases and J lost 6, with 12 bases in between. Germline V gives CDR1 MNHNY, CDR2 SVGAGI (reference sequence). The CDR3 is made up of 11 amino acids. CDR3 nucleotide sequence: TGTGCCACTTCGTCTTCCCATGGCTACACCTTC. Its protein is CATSSSHGYTF.

J is TRBJ2-2 and V is TRBV19, with 11 bases that match TRBD2. There are 16 residues in the CDR3. J was trimmed by 6 bases and V by 2 bases; bases with no gene match: 5. In germline, CDR1 is LNHDA, CDR2 SQIVND (reference sequence). The CDR3 spells CASSILSSGRSGELFF. As DNA, the CDR3 is TGTGCCAGTAGTATATTGTCTAGCGGGAGGTCCGGGGAGCTGTTTTTT.

V gene TRBV19 combines with J gene TRBJ1-1; no reliable D call. This CDR3 comprises 16 residues. V was cut by 2 bases and J by 4 bases, with 17 bases left in between. From germline, CDR1 is LNHDA and CDR2 SQIVND (reference sequence). The CDR3 loop reads CASSIYQTSVPTEAFF. CDR3 nucleotides: TGTGCCAGTAGTATATATCAAACCTCAGTACCCACTGAAGCTTTCTTT.

This sequence joins TRBV7-3 and TRBJ2-1; 8 bases match TRBD2. This CDR3 has 15 residues. Germline lookup yields CDR1 SGHTA and CDR2 FQGTGA. The junction had 15 bases not matched to a gene; V was cut back by 8 bases and J by 9 bases. CDR3 region: CASGSGSLGTAEQFF. The CDR3 nucleotides are TGTGCCAGCGGAAGCGGGAGCCTAGGAACCGCTGAGCAGTTCTTC.

V gene TRBV6-1 combines with J gene TRBJ2-2, with 10 bases matching TRBD1. The CDR3 contains 15 residues. The germline gives CDR1 MNHNS, CDR2 SASEGT. Losses at the gene ends were 5 bases for V and 5 bases for J; bases not matched to a gene: 5. CDR3 DNA sequence: TGTGCCAGCAGTTCGCGGGACAGGGGTACCGGGGAGCTGTTTTTT. Residues: CASSSRDRGTGELFF.

V is TRBV9 and J is TRBJ2-2; 7 bases agree with TRBD1. The CDR3 has 17 amino acids. Germline CDR1 and CDR2: SGDLS and YYNGEE. Trimming at V came to 5 bases and at J to 1 base, leaving 11 bases not matched to a gene. Written as DNA, the CDR3 is TGTGCCAGCAGGGACCCGCTGGGACAGAGGAACACCGGGGAGCTGTTTTTT. Its protein is CASRDPLGQRNTGELFF.

This chain uses TRBV19 with TRBJ1-3; D unclear. Trimming took 7 bases from V and 7 from J, leaving 8 bases between them. This CDR3 has 11 residues. Germline-derived CDR1 and CDR2 are LNHDA and SQIVND (reference sequence). CDR3 region: CASNFGNTIYF. CDR3 DNA sequence: TGTGCCAGTAATTTCGGGAACACCATATATTTT.

The rearrangement uses TRBV11-1 and TRBJ2-5, with D possibly TRBD2 on 6 matching bases. The V and J ends lost 3 bases and 5 bases respectively, with 7 bases between them. The CDR3 is 12 residues long. Germline lookup yields CDR1 SGHAT and CDR2 FQDESV (reference sequence). Here the CDR3 DNA reads TGTGCCAGCAGCTTTGGGGGGGAGACCCAGTACTTC. Protein sequence: CASSFGGETQYF.

For this clone: Its ends do not fully match the called genes, so a read error is possible. The chain carries TRBV5-8 and TRBJ1-2; D is undetermined. This CDR3 comprises 13 residues. CDR1 is SGHTS and CDR2 is YDEGEE in the germline V gene. CDR3 sequence reads: CASSRFPNYSYTF. The DNA of the CDR3 is TGTGCCAGCAGCCGCTTCCCTAACTATAGCTACACCTTC.

The rearrangement joins TRBV15 to TRBJ1-1, with 8 bases identical to TRBD1. V lost 1 base to trimming and J lost 8 bases; unmatched junction nucleotides: 6. This CDR3 contains 14 residues. Germline-derived CDR1 and CDR2 are LNHNV and YYDKDF (reference sequence). The CDR3 DNA is TGTGCCACCAGCAGAGGCGAGACAGGGGCCGAAGCTTTCTTT. This sequence encodes CATSRGETGAEAFF.

The CDR3 protein is CASCRDWGDEQFF. DNA for the CDR3: TGTGCCAGCTGTCGGGACTGGGGAGATGAGCAGTTCTTC. V gene TRBV2 combines with J gene TRBJ2-1, with D possibly TRBD2 on 6 matching bases. The CDR3 totals 13 residues. Germline V gene lookup returns CDR1 SNHLY and CDR2 FYNNEI. Trimming took 8 bases from V and 8 from J, leaving 16 bases between them.

The chain is built from TRBV5-5 and TRBJ2-1, with D tentatively TRBD2 (6 bases). The CDR3 is 15 residues long. The germline V gene encodes CDR1 SGHKS and CDR2 YYEKEE (reference sequence). With 2 bases removed from V and 8 bases from J, the gap between germline ends came to 17 bases. CDR3 bases: TGTGCCAGCAGCTTCGGGACTTACGGGATCGATGAGCAGTTCTTC. The encoded protein is CASSFGTYGIDEQFF.

This chain uses TRBV6-4 with TRBJ1-5; 8 bases agree with TRBD1. This CDR3 contains 16 residues. With 2 bases clipped from V and 5 bases from J, the junction kept 8 bases outside the gene matches. The germline V gene encodes CDR1 MRHNA and CDR2 SNTAGT. In DNA form, the CDR3 reads TGTGCCAGCAGTGACGAACGCGGGACAGGTGATCAGCCCCAGCATTTT. Translated, it gives CASSDERGTGDQPQHF.

The chain joins TRBV7-2 to TRBJ2-7, with 11 bases matching TRBD1. V lost 4 bases, J lost 6 bases, and 5 bases stayed unmatched. The CDR3 is 14 residues long. Germline CDR1 reads SGHTA; CDR2 reads FQGNSA. The CDR3 bases are TGTGCCAGCAGCTCCCGGGACAGGGGGAGCGAGCAGTACTTC. It specifies CASSSRDRGSEQYF.